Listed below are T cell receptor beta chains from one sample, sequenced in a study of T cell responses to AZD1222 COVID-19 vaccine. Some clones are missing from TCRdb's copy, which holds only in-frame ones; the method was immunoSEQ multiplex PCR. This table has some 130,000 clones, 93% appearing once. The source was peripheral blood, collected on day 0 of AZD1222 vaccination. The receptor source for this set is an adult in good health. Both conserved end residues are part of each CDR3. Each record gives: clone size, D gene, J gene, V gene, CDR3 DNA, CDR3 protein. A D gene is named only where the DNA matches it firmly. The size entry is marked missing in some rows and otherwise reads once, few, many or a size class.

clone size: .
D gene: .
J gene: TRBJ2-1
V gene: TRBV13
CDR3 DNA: TGTGCCAGCAGCCTCCTAGCAATCACCTACAATGAGCAGTTCTTC
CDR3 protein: CASSLLAITYNEQFF

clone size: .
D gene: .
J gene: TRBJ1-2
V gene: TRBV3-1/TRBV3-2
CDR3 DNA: TGTGCCAGCAGCCGGAGAGGGAGGACAGGCTACACCTTC
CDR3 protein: CASSRRGRTGYTF

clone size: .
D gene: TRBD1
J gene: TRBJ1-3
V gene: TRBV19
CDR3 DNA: TGTGCCAGTAGTCGGTTGTCTAAAACAATGACAGGGGGATTTTTAGGGCGCGGAAACACCATATATTTT
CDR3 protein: CASSRLSKTMTGGFLGRGNTIYF

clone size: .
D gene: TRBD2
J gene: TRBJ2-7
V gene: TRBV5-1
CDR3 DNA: TGCGCCAGCAGCTCCGTTGCTAGCGGGGGACTCTCCTACGAGCAGTACTTC
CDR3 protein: CASSSVASGGLSYEQYF

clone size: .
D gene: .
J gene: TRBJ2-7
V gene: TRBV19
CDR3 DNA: TGTGCCAGTAGTAAACGCCCAGGGGAAGTAGAGCAGTACTTC
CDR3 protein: CASSKRPGEVEQYF

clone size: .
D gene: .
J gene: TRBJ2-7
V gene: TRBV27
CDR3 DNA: TGTGCCAGCAGTTCCCACTCCTACGAGCAGTACTTC
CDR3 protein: CASSSHSYEQYF

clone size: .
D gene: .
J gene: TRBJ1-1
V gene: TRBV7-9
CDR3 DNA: TGTGCCAGCAGCTTGGGGGGCGGCCTTTACACTGAAGCTTTCTTT
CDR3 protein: CASSLGGGLYTEAFF

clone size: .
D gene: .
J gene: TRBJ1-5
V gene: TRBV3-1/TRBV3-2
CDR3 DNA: TGTGCCAGCAGCTCCGGACAGTTTGGGAGTCAGCCCCAGCATTTT
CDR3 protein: CASSSGQFGSQPQHF

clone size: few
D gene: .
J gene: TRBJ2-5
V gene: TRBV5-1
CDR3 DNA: TGCGCCAGCAGCTTGGAAGAGACCCAGTACTTC
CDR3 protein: CASSLEETQYF

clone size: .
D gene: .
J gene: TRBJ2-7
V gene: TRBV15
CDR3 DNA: TGTGCCACCTCCCGGGGGGCGGACGAGCAGTACTTC
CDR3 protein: CATSRGADEQYF

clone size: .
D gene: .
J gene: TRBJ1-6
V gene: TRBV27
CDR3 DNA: TGTGCCAGCAGTTTACCGAATTCACCCCTCCACTTT
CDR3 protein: CASSLPNSPLHF

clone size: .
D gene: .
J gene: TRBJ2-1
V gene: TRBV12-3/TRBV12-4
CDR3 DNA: TGTGCCAGCACTCATGACAGTAACAATGAGCAGTTCTTC
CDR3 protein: CASTHDSNNEQFF

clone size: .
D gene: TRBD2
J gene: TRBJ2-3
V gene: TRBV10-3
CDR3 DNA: TGTGCCATCAGTGGACCAACTAGCGGGGGAACAACTAGCACAGATACGCAGTATTTT
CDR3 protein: CAISGPTSGGTTSTDTQYF

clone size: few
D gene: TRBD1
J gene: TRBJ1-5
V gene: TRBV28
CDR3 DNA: TGTGCCAGCAGCCAATGGAGAGGAAGAGGGGGCGGGGAGCCCCAGCATTTT
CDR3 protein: CASSQWRGRGGGEPQHF

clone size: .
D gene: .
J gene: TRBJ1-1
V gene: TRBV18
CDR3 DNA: TGTGCCAGCTCACCCCCACGGCCCAATTATTTAGTGAACACTGAAGCTTTCTTT
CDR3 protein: CASSPPRPNYLVNTEAFF

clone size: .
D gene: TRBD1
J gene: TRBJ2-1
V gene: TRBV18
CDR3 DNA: TGTGCCACTACAGGGGGAAATGAGCAGTTCTTC
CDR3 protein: CATTGGNEQFF

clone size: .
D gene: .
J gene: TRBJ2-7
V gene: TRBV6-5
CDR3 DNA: TGTGCCAGCAGGATACGGAGCTCAGCCGAGCAGTACTTC
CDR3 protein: CASRIRSSAEQYF

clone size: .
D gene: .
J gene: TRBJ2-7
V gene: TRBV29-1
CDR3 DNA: TGCAGCGGGCTGACAGGTCTGGGGAACGAGCAGTACTTC
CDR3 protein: CSGLTGLGNEQYF

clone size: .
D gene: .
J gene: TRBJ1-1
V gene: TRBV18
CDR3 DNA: TGTGCCAGCTCACCTTCAGCTATGCATGACACTGAAGCTTTCTTT
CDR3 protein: CASSPSAMHDTEAFF

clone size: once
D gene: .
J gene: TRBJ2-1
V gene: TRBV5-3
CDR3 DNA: TGTGCCAGAAGCTTAATCAGGTCTACTACAGGGAGCAATGAGCAGTTCTTC
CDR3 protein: CARSLIRSTTGSNEQFF

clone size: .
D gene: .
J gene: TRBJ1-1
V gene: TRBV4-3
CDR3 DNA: TGCGCCAGCAGCCAGGCCGGACGGGGTCACACTGAAGCTTTCTTT
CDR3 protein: CASSQAGRGHTEAFF

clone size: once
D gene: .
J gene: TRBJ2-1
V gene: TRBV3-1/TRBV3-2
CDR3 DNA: TGTGCCAGCAGCCACCTGGGGTACAATGAGCAGTTCTTC
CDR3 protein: CASSHLGYNEQFF

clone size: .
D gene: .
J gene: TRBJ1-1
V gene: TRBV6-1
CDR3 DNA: TGTGCCAGCAGTGAAGAGGGCCTCCGGGACACTGAAGCTTTCTTT
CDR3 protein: CASSEEGLRDTEAFF

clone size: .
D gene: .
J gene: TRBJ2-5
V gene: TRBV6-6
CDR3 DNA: TGTGCCAGCATCCGAAGGGGGAAGGTGGAGACCCAGTACTTC
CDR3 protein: CASIRRGKVETQYF

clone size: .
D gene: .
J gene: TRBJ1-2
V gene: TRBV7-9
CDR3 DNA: TGTGCCAGCAGCTTTGGGGCAGCCAGGAACTATGGCTACACCTTC
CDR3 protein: CASSFGAARNYGYTF

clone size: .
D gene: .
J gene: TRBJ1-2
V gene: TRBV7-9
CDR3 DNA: TGTGCCAGCAGCCAAATCCGGGGTCCCCATGGCTACACCTTC
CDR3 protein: CASSQIRGPHGYTF

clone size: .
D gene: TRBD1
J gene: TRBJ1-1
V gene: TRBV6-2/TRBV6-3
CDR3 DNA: TGTGCCAGCAGCCCACACAGGGGACCGAACACTGAAGCTTTCTTT
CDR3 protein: CASSPHRGPNTEAFF

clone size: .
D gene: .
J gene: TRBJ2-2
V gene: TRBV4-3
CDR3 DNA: TGCGCCAGCAGCCAAGTGAGGGGGACTACCGAGACCACCGGGGAGCTGTTTTTT
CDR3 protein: CASSQVRGTTETTGELFF

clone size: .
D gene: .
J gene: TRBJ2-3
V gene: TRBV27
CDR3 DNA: TGTGCCAGCAGTTTTGAGGGATCACCCACAGATACGCAGTATTTT
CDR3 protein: CASSFEGSPTDTQYF

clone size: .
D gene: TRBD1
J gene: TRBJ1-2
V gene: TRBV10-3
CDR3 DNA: TGTGCCATCAGTTTACCCGGGACAGGGAACTATGGCTACACCTTC
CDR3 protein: CAISLPGTGNYGYTF

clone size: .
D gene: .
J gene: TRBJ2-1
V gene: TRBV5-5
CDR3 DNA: TGTGCCAGCAGCCTTCACAGCAATGAGCAGTTCTTC
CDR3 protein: CASSLHSNEQFF

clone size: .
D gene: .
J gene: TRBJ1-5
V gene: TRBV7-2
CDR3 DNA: TGTGCCAGCAGCTTAGGCCAGGGTGGTCAGCCCCAGCATTTT
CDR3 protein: CASSLGQGGQPQHF

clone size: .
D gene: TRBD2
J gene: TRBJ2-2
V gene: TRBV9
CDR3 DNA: TGTGCCAGCAGCGAGACCGGGACTAGTTTGCCCGGGGAGCTGTTTTTT
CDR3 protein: CASSETGTSLPGELFF

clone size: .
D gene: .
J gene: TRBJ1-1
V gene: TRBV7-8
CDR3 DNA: TGTGCCAGCAGCTTATACGGGAACACTGAAGCTTTCTTT
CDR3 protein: CASSLYGNTEAFF

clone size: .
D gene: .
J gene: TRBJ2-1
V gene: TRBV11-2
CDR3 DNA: TGTGCCAGCAGCCTCCAAACTCCCCGGTTCTACAATGAGCAGTTCTTC
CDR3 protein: CASSLQTPRFYNEQFF

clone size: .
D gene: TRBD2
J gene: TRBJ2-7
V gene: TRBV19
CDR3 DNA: TGTGCCAGTAGGGGGCTAGCGGGCGGTGCCTACGAGCAGTACTTC
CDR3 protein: CASRGLAGGAYEQYF

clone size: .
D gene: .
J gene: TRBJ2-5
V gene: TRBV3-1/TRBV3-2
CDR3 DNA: TGTGCCAGCAGCCAAGCCCAAGAGACCCAGTACTTC
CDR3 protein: CASSQAQETQYF

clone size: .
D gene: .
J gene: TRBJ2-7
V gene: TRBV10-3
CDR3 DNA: TGTGCCATCAGTGGTAAAAGGACACCTCTAGACGAGCAGTACTTC
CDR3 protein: CAISGKRTPLDEQYF

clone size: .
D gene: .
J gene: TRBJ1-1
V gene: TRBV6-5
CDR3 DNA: TGTGCCAGCGCGGTTCGGTGGGACACTGAAGCTTTCTTT
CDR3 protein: CASAVRWDTEAFF

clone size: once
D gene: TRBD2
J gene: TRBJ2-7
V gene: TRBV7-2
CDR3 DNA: TGTGCCAGCAGCTTAGGCGGGAGTCTCTACGAGCAGTACTTC
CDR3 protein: CASSLGGSLYEQYF

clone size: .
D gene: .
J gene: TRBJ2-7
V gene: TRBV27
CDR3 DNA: TGTGCCAGCAGTACCGCCGGGGTTTCACCCTACGAGCAGTACTTC
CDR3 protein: CASSTAGVSPYEQYF

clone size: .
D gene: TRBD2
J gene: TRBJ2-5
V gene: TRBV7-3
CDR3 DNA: TGTGCCAGCAGCTTCGGACTAGGAGAGACCCAGTACTTC
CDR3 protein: CASSFGLGETQYF

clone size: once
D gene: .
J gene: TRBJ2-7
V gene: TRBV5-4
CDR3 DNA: TGTGCCAGCAGCCCAGGACTGACAGGTGGCTACGAGCAGTACTTC
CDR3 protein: CASSPGLTGGYEQYF

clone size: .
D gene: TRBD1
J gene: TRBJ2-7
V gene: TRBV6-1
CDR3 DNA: TGTGCCAGCAGTGTCTCCGGGACAGGGGGCCTTACTTCCTACGAGCAGTACTTC
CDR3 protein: CASSVSGTGGLTSYEQYF

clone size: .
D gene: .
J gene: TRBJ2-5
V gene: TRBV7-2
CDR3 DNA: TGTGCCAGCAGCTTAAAGGGGGGGGAGACCCAGTACTTC
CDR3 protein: CASSLKGGETQYF

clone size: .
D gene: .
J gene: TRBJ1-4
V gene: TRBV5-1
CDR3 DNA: TGCGCCAGCAGCCCAATTTCGGGGGATGAAAAACTGTTTTTT
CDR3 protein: CASSPISGDEKLFF

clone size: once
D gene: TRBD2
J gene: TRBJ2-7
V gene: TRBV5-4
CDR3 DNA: TGTGCCAGCAGCTCTGACGTGTTAGCGGGAGGCGACGAGCAGTACTTC
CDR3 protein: CASSSDVLAGGDEQYF

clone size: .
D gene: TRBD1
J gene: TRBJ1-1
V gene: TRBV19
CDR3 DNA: TGTGCCAGTAGTTCTATAGACAGGGTACGGACTGAAGCTTTCTTT
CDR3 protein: CASSSIDRVRTEAFF

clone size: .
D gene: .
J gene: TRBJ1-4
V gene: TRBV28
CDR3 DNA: TGTGCCAGCAGTTTACCCCACCGGGACGAAAAACTGTTTTTT
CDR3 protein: CASSLPHRDEKLFF

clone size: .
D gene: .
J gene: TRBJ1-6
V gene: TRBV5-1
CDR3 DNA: TGCGCCAGCAGCTTGGTCGACGCACCCCTCCACTTT
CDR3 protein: CASSLVDAPLHF

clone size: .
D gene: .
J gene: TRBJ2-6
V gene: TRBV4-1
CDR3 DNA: TGCGCCAGCAGCCAAGGCCCAAGGGGCCCCTCTGGGGCCAACGTCCTGACTTTC
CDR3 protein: CASSQGPRGPSGANVLTF

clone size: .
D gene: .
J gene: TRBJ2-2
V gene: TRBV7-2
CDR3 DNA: TGTGCCAGCAGCCAAGGGGGGACATGGGCCGGGGAGCTGTTTTTT
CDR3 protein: CASSQGGTWAGELFF

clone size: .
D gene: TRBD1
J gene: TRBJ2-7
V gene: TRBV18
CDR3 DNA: TGTGCCAGCTCACCACCTAATTCGGGACAGGCCGCCTACGAGCAGTACTTC
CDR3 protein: CASSPPNSGQAAYEQYF

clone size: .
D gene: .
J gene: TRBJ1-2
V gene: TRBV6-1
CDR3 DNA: TGTGCCAGCAGTGAAGCGCTGTCAGACTATGGCTACACCTTC
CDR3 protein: CASSEALSDYGYTF

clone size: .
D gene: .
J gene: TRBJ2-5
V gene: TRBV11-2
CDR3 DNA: TGTGCCAGCAGCCCAGTTGGGACCCGAGAGACCCAGTACTTC
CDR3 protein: CASSPVGTRETQYF

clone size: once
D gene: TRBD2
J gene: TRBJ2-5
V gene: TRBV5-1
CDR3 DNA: TGCGCCAGCAGCCCCGGGGGGGACCAAGAGACCCAGTACTTC
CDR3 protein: CASSPGGDQETQYF

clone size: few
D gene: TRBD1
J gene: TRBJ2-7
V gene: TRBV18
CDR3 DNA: TGTGCCAGCTCACCAGGTTCCGGACAGGGGGGCAGCCTCTACGAGCAGTACTTC
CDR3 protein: CASSPGSGQGGSLYEQYF